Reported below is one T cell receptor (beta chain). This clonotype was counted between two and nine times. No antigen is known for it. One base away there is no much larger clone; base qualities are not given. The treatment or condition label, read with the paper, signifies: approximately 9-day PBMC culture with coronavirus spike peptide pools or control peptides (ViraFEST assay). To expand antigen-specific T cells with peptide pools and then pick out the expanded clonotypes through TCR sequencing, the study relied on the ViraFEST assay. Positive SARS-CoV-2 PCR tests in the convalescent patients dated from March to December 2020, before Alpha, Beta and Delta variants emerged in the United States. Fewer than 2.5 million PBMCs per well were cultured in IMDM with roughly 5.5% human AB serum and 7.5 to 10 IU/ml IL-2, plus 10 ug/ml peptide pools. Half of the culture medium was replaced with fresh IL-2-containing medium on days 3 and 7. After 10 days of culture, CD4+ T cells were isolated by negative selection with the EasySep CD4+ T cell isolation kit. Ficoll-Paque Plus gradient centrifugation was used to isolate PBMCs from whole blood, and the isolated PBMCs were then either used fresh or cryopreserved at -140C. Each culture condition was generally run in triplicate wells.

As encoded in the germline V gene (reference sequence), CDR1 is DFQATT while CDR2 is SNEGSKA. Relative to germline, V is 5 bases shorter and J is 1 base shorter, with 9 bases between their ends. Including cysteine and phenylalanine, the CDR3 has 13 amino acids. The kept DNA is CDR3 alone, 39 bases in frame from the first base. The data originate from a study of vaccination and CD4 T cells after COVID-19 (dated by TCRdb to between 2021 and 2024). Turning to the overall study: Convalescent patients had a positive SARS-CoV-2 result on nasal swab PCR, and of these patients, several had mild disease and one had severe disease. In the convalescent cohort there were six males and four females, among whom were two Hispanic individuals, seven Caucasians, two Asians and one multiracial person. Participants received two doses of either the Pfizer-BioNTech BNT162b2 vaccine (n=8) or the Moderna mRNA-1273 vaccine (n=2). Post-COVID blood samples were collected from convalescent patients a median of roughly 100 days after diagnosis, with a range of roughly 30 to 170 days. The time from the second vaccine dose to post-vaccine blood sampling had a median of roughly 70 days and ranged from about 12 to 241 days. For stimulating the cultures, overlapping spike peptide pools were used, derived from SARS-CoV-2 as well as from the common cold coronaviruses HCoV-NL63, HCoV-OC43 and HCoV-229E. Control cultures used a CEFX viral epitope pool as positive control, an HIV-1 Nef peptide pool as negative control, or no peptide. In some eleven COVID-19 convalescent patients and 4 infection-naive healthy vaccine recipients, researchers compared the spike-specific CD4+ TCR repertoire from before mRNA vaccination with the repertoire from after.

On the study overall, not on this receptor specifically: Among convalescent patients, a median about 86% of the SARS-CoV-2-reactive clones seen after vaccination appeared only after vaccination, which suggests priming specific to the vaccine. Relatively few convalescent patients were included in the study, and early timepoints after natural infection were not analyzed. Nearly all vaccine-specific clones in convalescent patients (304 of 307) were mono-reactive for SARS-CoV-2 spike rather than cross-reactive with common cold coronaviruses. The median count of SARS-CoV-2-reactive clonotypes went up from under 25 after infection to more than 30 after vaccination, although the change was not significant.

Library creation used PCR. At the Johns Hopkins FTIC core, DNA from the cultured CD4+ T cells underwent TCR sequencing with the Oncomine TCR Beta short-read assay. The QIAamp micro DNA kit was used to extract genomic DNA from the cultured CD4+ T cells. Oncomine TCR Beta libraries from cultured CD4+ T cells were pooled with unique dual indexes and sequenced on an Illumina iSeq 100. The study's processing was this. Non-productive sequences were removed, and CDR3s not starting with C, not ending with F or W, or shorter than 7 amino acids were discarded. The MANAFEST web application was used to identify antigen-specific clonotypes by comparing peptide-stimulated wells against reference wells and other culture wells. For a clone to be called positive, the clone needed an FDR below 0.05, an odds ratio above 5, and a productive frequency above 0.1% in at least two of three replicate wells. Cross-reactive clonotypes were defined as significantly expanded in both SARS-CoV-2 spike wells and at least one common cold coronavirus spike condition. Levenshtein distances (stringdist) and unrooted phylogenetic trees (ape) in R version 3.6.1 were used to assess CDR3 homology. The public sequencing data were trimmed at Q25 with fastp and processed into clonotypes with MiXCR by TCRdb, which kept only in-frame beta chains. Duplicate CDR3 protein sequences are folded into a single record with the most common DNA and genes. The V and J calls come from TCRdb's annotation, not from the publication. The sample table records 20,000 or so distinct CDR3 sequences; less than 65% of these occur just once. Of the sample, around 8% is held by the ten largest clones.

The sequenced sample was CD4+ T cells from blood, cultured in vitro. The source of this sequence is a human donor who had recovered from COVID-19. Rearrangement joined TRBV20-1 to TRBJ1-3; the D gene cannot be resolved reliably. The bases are TGCAGTGCTCCGACCGCGTCTGGAAACACCATATATTTT. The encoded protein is CSAPTASGNTIYF.